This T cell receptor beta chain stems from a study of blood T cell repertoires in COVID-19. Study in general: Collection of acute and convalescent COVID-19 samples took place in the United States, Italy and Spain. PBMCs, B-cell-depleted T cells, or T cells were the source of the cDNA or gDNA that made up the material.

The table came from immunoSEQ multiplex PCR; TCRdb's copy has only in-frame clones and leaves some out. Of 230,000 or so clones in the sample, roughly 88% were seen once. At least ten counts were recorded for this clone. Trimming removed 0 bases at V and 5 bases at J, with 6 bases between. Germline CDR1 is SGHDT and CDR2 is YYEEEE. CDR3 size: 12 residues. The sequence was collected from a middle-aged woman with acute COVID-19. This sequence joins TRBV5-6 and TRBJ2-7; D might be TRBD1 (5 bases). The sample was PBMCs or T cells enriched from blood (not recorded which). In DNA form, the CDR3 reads TGTGCCAGCAGCTTGGTAGGGGACGAGCAGTACTTC. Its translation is CASSLVGDEQYF.